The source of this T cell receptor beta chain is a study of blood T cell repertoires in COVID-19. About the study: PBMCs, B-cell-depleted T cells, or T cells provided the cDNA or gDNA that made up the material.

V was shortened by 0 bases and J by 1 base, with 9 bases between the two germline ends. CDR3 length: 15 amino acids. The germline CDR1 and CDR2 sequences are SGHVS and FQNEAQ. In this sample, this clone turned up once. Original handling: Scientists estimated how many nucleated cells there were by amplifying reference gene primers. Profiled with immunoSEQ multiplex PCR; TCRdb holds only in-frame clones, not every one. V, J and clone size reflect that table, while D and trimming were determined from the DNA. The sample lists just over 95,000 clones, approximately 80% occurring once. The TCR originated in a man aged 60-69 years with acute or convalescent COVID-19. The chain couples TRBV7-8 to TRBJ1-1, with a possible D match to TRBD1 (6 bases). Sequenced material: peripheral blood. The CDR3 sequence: CASSLAGAGNTEAFF. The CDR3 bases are TGTGCCAGCAGCTTAGCGGGGGCGGGGAACACTGAAGCTTTCTTT. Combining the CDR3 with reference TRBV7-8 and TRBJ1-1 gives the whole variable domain GAGVSQSPRYKVAKRGQDVALRCDPISGHVSLFWYQQALGQGPEFLTYFQNEAQLDKSGLPSDRFFAERPEGSVSTLKIQRTQQEDSAVYLCASSLAGAGNTEAFFGQGTRLTVV.